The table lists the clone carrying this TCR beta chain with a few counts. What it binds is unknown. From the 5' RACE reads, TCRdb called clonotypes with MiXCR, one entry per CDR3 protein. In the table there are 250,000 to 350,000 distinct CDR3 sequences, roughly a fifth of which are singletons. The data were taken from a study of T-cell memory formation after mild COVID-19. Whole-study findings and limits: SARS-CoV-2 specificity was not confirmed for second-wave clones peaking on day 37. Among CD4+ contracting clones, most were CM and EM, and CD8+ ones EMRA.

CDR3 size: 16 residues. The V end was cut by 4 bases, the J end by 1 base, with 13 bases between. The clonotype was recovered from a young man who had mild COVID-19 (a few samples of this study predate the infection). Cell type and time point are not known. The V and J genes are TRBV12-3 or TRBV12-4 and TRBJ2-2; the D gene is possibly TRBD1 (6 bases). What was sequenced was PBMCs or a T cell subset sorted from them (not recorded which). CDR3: CASSSRTALNTGELFF. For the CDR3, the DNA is TGTGCCAGCAGTTCAAGGACAGCTCTGAACACCGGGGAGCTGTTTTTT.